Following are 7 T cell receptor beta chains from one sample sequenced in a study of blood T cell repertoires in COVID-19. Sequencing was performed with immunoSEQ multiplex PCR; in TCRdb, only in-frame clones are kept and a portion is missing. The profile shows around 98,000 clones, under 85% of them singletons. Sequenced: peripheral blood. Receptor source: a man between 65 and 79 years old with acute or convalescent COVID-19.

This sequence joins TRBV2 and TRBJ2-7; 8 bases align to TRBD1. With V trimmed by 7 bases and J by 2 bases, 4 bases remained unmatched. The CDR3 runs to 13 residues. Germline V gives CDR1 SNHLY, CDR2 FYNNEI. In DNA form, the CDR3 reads TGTGCCAGCATAGACAGGGGTCCCTACGAGCAGTACTTC. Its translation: CASIDRGPYEQYF.

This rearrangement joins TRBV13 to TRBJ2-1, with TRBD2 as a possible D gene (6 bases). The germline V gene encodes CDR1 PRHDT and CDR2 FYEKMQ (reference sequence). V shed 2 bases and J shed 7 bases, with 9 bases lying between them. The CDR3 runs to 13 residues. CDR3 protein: CASSLLAVNEQFF. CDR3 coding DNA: TGTGCCAGCAGCTTATTAGCGGTGAATGAGCAGTTCTTC.

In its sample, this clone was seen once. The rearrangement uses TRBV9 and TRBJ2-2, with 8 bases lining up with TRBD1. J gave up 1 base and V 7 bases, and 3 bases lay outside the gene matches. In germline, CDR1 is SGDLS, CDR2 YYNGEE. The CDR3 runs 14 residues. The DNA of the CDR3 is TGTGCCAGCGACGGACAGGGGAACACCGGGGAGCTGTTTTTT. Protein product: CASDGQGNTGELFF.

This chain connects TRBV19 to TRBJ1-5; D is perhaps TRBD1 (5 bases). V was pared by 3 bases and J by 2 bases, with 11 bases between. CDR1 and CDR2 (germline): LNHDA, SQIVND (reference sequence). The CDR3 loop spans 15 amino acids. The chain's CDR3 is CASSIGGARNQPQHF. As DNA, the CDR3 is TGTGCCAGTAGTATCGGCGGGGCTCGCAATCAGCCCCAGCATTTT.

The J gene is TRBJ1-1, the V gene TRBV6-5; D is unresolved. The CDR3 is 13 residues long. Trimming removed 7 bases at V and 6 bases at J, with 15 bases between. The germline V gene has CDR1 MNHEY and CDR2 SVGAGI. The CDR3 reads CASTGDLRSEAFF. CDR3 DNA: TGTGCCAGCACCGGGGATCTAAGGTCTGAAGCTTTCTTT.

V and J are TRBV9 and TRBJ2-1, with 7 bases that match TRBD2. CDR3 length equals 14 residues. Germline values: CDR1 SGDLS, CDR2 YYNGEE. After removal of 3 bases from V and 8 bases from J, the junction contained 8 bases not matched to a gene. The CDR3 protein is CASSAPRGEDEQFF. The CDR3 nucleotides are TGTGCCAGCAGCGCCCCTCGGGGGGAGGATGAGCAGTTCTTC.

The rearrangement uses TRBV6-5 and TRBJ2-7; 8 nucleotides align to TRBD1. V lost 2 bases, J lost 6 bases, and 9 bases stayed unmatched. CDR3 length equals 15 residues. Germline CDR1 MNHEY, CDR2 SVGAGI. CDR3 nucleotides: TGTGCCAGCAGTTACAACGGACAGGGAGGCGGCGAGCAGTACTTC. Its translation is CASSYNGQGGGEQYF.